The source of this TCR beta chain is a study of Graves' ophthalmopathy and Graves' hyperthyroidism. Looking at the study overall: Peripheral blood was gathered at first diagnosis, ahead of any treatment whatsoever.

This clonotype has only one observation. The germline gives CDR1 SGHRS, CDR2 YFSETQ. CDR3 length equals 16 residues. Trimming pared 6 bases from V and 2 bases from J, leaving 20 bases between. Diagnosis was based on clinical symptoms, serum thyroxine, TRAb, thyroid ultrasound and orbital computed tomography. Fresh peripheral blood, about 10 ml, was the PBMC source. Amplification of the TCR beta CDR3 regions used RNA transcripts (as template). The authors performed first-round RT-PCR with HTBI primers and then a second-round multiplex PCR. TCRdb recomputed calls from the multiplex PCR reads with MiXCR, one row per CDR3 protein. In the table there are roughly 50,000 distinct CDR3 sequences, roughly half of which are singletons.

Source material: peripheral blood. This TCR came from an adult woman with Graves' ophthalmopathy. J is TRBJ1-2 and V is TRBV5-1, with D perhaps TRBD1 (5 bases). This CDR3 reads CASTTITSGTNYGYTF. CDR3 in DNA: TGCGCCAGCACCACTATCACTAGCGGGACGAACTATGGCTACACCTTC.